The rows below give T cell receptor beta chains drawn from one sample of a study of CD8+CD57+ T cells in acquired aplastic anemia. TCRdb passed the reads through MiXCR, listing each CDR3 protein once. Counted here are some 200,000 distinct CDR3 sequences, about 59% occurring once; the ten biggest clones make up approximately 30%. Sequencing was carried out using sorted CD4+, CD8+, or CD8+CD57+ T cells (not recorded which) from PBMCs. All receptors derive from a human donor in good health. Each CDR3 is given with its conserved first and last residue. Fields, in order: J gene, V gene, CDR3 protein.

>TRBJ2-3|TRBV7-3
CASSSGLSTDTQYF
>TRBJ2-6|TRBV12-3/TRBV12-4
CASSSTGVGANVLTF
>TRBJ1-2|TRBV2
CAITGDSYGYTF
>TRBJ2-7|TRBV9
CASSGRASEQYF
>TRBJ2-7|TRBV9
CASSVGGGSGAYEQYF
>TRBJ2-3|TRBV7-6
CASSSGLDLIWSAGTQYF
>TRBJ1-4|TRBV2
CASSVHVQAANEKLFF
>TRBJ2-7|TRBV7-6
CASSSTRGRFHEQYF
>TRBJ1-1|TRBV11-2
CASSFDRGTEAFF
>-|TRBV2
CASSNRGNEQFF
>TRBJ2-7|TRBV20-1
CSAPRDGPYEQYF
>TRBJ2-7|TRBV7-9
CASIFGTPTNEQYF
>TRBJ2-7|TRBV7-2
CASRHDQGAVYEQYF
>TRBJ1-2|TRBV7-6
CASSGLDYGYTF
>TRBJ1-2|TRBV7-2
CASSLVHMEGYGYTF
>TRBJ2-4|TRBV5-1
CASRPGTGSNIQYF
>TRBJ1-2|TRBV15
CATSRPGQGSGYGYTF
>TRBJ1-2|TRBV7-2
CASSSGGGNYGYTF
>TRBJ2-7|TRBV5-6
CASSPPSGRTYEQYF
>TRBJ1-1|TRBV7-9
CASSSGRMRTEAFF
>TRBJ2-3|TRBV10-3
CAISERSDPPDTQYF
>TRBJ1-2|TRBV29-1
CSVEGGGGYGYTF
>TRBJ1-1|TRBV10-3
CAVTSGQNTEAFF
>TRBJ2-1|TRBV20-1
CSASRGQYNEQFF
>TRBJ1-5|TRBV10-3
CAISDRLQPQHF
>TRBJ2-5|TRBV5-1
CASSFRQGSITEQYF
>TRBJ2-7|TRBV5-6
CASSLGTGVYEQHF
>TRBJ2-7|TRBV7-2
CASSLRAGGLYEQYF
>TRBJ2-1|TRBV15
CATSRDGRQFF
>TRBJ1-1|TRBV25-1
CASTGDATEAFF
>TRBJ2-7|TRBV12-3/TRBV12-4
CASSPTGEPFYEQYF
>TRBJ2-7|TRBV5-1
CASSHRDRKYEQYF
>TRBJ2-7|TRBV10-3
CAISSDGYEQYF
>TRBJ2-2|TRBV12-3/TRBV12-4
CASSLNTGGLNGELFF
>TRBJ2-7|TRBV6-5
CASSYSLRLASYEQYF
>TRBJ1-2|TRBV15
CATSSGGGNYGYTF
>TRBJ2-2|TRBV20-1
CSARDWLAEGTGELFF
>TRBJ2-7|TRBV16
CASSPRGQGSYEQYF
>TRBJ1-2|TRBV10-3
CAIRTGTYGYTF
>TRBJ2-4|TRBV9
CASSVGWGTNIQYF